One sample yielded the 19 T cell receptor beta chains listed below, sequenced in a study of shared clonotypes between healthy human individuals. Positively selected for CCR7, the CD45RO-negative cells used as naive CD8 cells excluded terminally differentiated effector memory CD45RA+ cells. The assay was immunoSEQ multiplex PCR, and TCRdb's table has in-frame clones only and misses some. Seen here are about 2.2 million clones, 93% observed once, and the top ten hold over 1.5%. Sequencing was done on a sample of naive CD8+ T cells from PBMCs. Receptor source: a man aged 18 to 35 in good health. Some clones in this sample may be carry-over from other donors' samples.

V gene TRBV6-6 combines with J gene TRBJ1-2, with D hard to call. Germline values: CDR1 MNHNY, CDR2 SVGAGI (reference sequence). The CDR3 contains 13 residues. V lost 6 bases, J lost 4 bases, and 12 bases lay in between. DNA for the CDR3: TGTGCCAGCAGGAACGTCGCTGGCTATGGCTACACCTTC. It yields the protein CASRNVAGYGYTF.

The chain has TRBV7-2 and TRBJ1-4; D not certain. The V end was cut by 1 base, the J end by 7 bases, with 10 bases between. This CDR3 is 14 amino acids long. Looked up from germline, CDR1 is SGHTA and CDR2 is FQGNSA. The CDR3, as DNA: TGTGCCAGCAGCTTAGTTGGGTTTGGTGAAAAACTGTTTTTT. Its protein product is CASSLVGFGEKLFF.

This chain uses TRBV19 with TRBJ2-2, with TRBD2 matching over 11 bases. The CDR3 has 21 amino acids. V lost 3 bases to trimming and J lost 6 bases; unmatched junction nucleotides: 21. Germline V gene lookup returns CDR1 LNHDA and CDR2 SQIVND (reference sequence). The CDR3 loop is CASSIGFVRMTSGKFSGELFF. DNA of the CDR3: TGTGCCAGTAGTATCGGGTTCGTGCGGATGACTAGCGGGAAGTTCTCCGGGGAGCTGTTTTTT.

Comments on this clone: The sample contains more than one DNA sequence encoding this CDR3. The chain combines TRBV27 with TRBJ2-7; unclear D gene. Looked up from germline, CDR1 is MNHEY and CDR2 is SMNVEV (reference sequence). V dropped 5 bases and J dropped 2 bases, with 7 bases sitting between them. This CDR3 is built from 12 residues. The CDR3 reads CASSPSAYEQYF. The DNA for the CDR3 is TGTGCCAGCAGTCCGTCCGCCTACGAGCAGTACTTC.

DNA of the CDR3: TGTGCCAGCAGCTCCTCCCGTGGTTACGATACGCAGTATTTT. Translated: CASSSSRGYDTQYF. The chain employs TRBV7-9 and TRBJ2-3; D unresolved. The CDR3 covers 14 residues. The V gene lost 4 bases and the J gene lost 6 bases, with 14 bases spanning the gap. CDR1 and CDR2 from the germline V gene are SEHNR and FQNEAQ (reference sequence). The variable domain in full, with the rest retrieved from reference TRBV7-9 and TRBJ2-3, is DTGVSQNPRHKITKRGQNVTFRCDPISEHNRLYWYRQTLGQGPEFLTYFQNEAQLEKSRLLSDRFSAERPKGSFSTLEIQRTEQGDSAMYLCASSSSRGYDTQYFGPGTRLTVL.

The V and J genes are TRBV4-2 and TRBJ2-1; D may be TRBD2 (5 bases). The CDR3 covers 14 residues. V was cut by 3 bases and J by 5 bases, with 11 bases left in between. Germline CDR1 reads LGHNA; CDR2 reads YNFKEQ. The CDR3 DNA reads as TGTGCCAGCAGCCACCCCGGCGGGCACAATGAGCAGTTCTTC. Its translation: CASSHPGGHNEQFF.

The rearrangement uses TRBV27 and TRBJ2-2; D is undetermined. The ends were cut back, 7 bases at V and 0 bases at J, with 6 bases in the middle. Germline CDR1 and CDR2: MNHEY and SMNVEV (reference sequence). This CDR3 has 13 residues. The CDR3 nucleotides read TGTGCCAGCAAGGGCGCGAACACCGGGGAGCTGTTTTTT. This codes for CASKGANTGELFF.

V usage is TRBV10-3 and J usage is TRBJ2-7, with D possibly TRBD1 on 5 matching bases. V gave up 3 bases and J gave up 1 base, with 13 bases separating them. The germline gives CDR1 ENHRY, CDR2 SYGVKD. The CDR3 covers 15 residues. CDR3 region: CAISEVPRQSYEQYF. The DNA of the CDR3 is TGTGCCATCAGTGAAGTACCCAGACAGTCCTACGAGCAGTACTTC.

The chain uses TRBV4-3 and TRBJ2-3; D is possibly TRBD1 (6 bases). Per the germline V gene, CDR1 is LGHNA and CDR2 is YSLEER. This CDR3 contains 18 residues. The V end was cut by 0 bases, the J end by 2 bases, with 18 bases between. CDR3 residues: CASSQDWGGNRATDTQYF. The CDR3 DNA reads as TGCGCCAGCAGCCAAGATTGGGGTGGAAACAGGGCCACAGATACGCAGTATTTT.

Notes on this clone: The sample has other DNA sequences that encode this CDR3 too. This chain links TRBV6-4 with TRBJ1-2; perhaps TRBD1 as D (6 bases). Germline CDR1 reads MRHNA; CDR2 reads SNTAGT. This CDR3 contains 13 residues. Trimming shortened V by 5 bases and J by 2 bases, and 9 bases separated the two germline ends. The CDR3 DNA sequence: TGTGCCAGCAGTCCCACAGGGAACTATGGCTACACCTTC. It codes for CASSPTGNYGYTF.

V and J are TRBV2 and TRBJ2-7; TRBD2 aligns across 7 bases. Germline CDR1 is SNHLY and CDR2 is FYNNEI. Trimming at V came to 6 bases and at J to 7 bases, leaving 18 bases not matched to a gene. The CDR3 runs 16 residues. The CDR3 region is CASSPRLAVRRGEQYF. CDR3 bases: TGTGCCAGCAGCCCCCGTCTAGCGGTCCGACGGGGGGAGCAGTACTTC.

This rearrangement joins TRBV9 to TRBJ2-4, with 9 bases lining up with TRBD2. The trim removed 4 bases at V and 8 bases at J, leaving 10 bases unmatched. This CDR3 is 15 amino acids long. Per germline, CDR1 SGDLS and CDR2 YYNGEE. CDR3 region: CASSTHGLALDIQYF. In DNA, the CDR3 is TGTGCCAGCAGCACACACGGACTAGCGTTGGACATTCAGTACTTC.

This sequence joins TRBV15 and TRBJ2-1; a weak D match, TRBD2 (5 bases). Germline V CDR1 and CDR2: LNHNV, YYDKDF (reference sequence). The CDR3 consists of 17 residues. V dropped 3 bases and J dropped 0 bases, with 15 bases sitting between them. CDR3 sequence reads: CATSSWTDSGSYNEQFF. CDR3 nucleotide sequence: TGTGCCACCAGCAGTTGGACTGATAGTGGCTCCTACAATGAGCAGTTCTTC. The full variable domain, completed using reference TRBV15 and TRBJ2-1, is DAMVIQNPRYQVTQFGKPVTLSCSQTLNHNVMYWYQQKSSQAPKLLFHYYDKDFNNEADTPDNFQSRRPNTSFCFLDIRSPGLGDTAMYLCATSSWTDSGSYNEQFFGPGTRLTVL.

For this clone: The sample carries other DNA sequences with the same CDR3. This chain links TRBV27 with TRBJ2-5; either TRBD1 or TRBD2 may supply D (6 bases each). The CDR3 spans 14 residues. Germline assignment: CDR1 MNHEY and CDR2 SMNVEV (reference sequence). Trimming left V 1 base short and J 5 bases short, with 11 bases between. CDR3 residues: CASSLWGARETQYF. CDR3 DNA: TGTGCCAGCAGTTTATGGGGGGCAAGGGAGACCCAGTACTTC.

This chain uses TRBV4-2 with TRBJ2-7, with TRBD2 matching over 7 bases. There are 15 residues in the CDR3. Per germline, CDR1 LGHNA and CDR2 YNFKEQ. V gave up 3 bases and J gave up 2 bases; unmatched junction bases: 7. DNA of the CDR3: TGTGCCAGCAGCCAGGAGGAGCGGGGCACCTACGAGCAGTACTTC. Translating it yields CASSQEERGTYEQYF.

The rearrangement joins TRBV9 to TRBJ1-1; 7 bases are shared with TRBD1. The germline gives CDR1 SGDLS, CDR2 YYNGEE. The CDR3 consists of 16 residues. V shed 0 bases, J shed 2 bases, and the junction held 7 bases outside the gene matches. CDR3 nucleotide sequence: TGTGCCAGCAGCGTAGCTGGGACAGAGCCAAACACTGAAGCTTTCTTT. The encoded protein is CASSVAGTEPNTEAFF.

The rearrangement joins TRBV7-8 to TRBJ2-2, with 8 nucleotides matching TRBD1. This CDR3 comprises 14 residues. CDR1 and CDR2 (germline): SGHVS, FQNEAQ. After removal of 7 bases from V and 4 bases from J, the junction contained 5 bases not matched to a gene. The CDR3, as DNA: TGTGCCAGCACAGTACAGGGGGTCACCGGGGAGCTGTTTTTT. It yields the protein CASTVQGVTGELFF.

The gene calls are TRBV16 and TRBJ2-1; 12 bases agree with TRBD1. V trimming: 0 bases; J trimming: 4 bases; junction bases outside the gene matches: 13. The germline V gene has CDR1 KGHSY and CDR2 FQNENV. The CDR3 covers 20 residues. The CDR3 DNA is TGTGCCAGCAGCCAATCGTCTTGGGACAGGGGGCAGAAGCGGTACAATGAGCAGTTCTTC. Translated: CASSQSSWDRGQKRYNEQFF.

The chain carries TRBV9 and TRBJ2-2; perhaps TRBD1 as D (6 bases). Trimming stripped 0 bases from V and 4 bases from J, with 10 bases between. This CDR3 is built from 15 residues. Germline CDR1 reads SGDLS; CDR2 reads YYNGEE. The CDR3 is CASSVAEGGTGELFF. CDR3 bases: TGTGCCAGCAGCGTAGCGGAAGGGGGCACCGGGGAGCTGTTTTTT.